This passage covers 9 T cell receptor beta chains from one sample sequenced in a study of blood T cell repertoires in COVID-19. This table comes from immunoSEQ multiplex PCR, and its TCRdb copy is limited to in-frame clones, with some not included. The sample holds 88,000 or so clones, roughly 80% seen once. Sequenced sample: peripheral blood. These receptors came from a human donor in a cohort sampled during active COVID-19.

This chain connects TRBV5-8 to TRBJ2-7; tentative D call: TRBD2 (6 bases). With 2 bases removed from V and 2 bases from J, the gap between germline ends came to 14 bases. Germline V lookup: CDR1 SGHTS, CDR2 YDEGEE. This CDR3 is built from 15 residues. In DNA form, the CDR3 reads TGTGCCAGCAGCTTCCCCGGGACTGGGCCCTACGAGCAGTACTTC. Encoded protein: CASSFPGTGPYEQYF.

This chain links TRBV5-4 with TRBJ1-2; TRBD1 is a possible D gene (5 bases). V gave up 3 bases and J gave up 8 bases, with 17 bases separating them. The CDR3 runs 14 residues. Germline V gene sequence: CDR1 SGHNT, CDR2 YYREEE (reference sequence). CDR3 nucleotide sequence: TGTGCCAGCAGCTCCACTGGGCAGGGAAAAGGCTACACCTTC. Its protein product is CASSSTGQGKGYTF.

The chain employs TRBV5-1 and TRBJ2-3, with 7 nucleotides matching TRBD2. The CDR3 runs to 15 residues. Germline V CDR1 and CDR2: SGHRS, YFSETQ. The trim removed 0 bases at V and 1 base at J, leaving 2 bases unmatched. For the CDR3, the DNA is TGCGCCAGCAGCTTGGATCTAGCGGGCACAGATACGCAGTATTTT. This gives the protein CASSLDLAGTDTQYF. Filled out from reference TRBV5-1 and TRBJ2-3, the complete variable domain reads KAGVTQTPRYLIKTRGQQVTLSCSPISGHRSVSWYQQTPGQGLQFLFEYFSETQRNKGNFPGRFSGRQFSNSRSEMNVSTLELGDSALYLCASSLDLAGTDTQYFGPGTRLTVL.

This chain links TRBV18 with TRBJ1-3; a weak D match, TRBD1 (6 bases). CDR1 KGHSH and CDR2 LQKENI come from the germline V gene. The CDR3 extends over 16 amino acids. Trimming removed 6 bases at V and 0 bases at J, with 15 bases between. Here the CDR3 DNA reads TGTGCCAGCTCGAGTCCGGGACACTACTCTGGAAACACCATATATTTT. Protein: CASSSPGHYSGNTIYF.

The V call is TRBV28, the J call TRBJ2-4; TRBD1 is a possible D gene (6 bases). V lost 5 bases and J lost 0, with 14 bases in between. CDR3 length: 16 amino acids. Germline-derived CDR1 and CDR2 are MDHEN and SYDVKM. The CDR3, as DNA: TGTGCCAGCAGTATCACAGGGATACTAGCCAAAAACATTCAGTACTTC. This encodes CASSITGILAKNIQYF.

This clone showed up just once. The V and J genes are TRBV7-2 and TRBJ2-5; 9 bases agree with TRBD1. This CDR3 contains 15 residues. Trimming removed 7 bases from V and 5 bases from J; junction bases left unmatched: 11. Germline CDR1 and CDR2: SGHTA and FQGNSA. The CDR3 region is CASNGGQGGEETQYF. In nucleotides, the CDR3 is TGTGCCAGCAATGGGGGACAGGGAGGAGAGGAGACCCAGTACTTC.

The genes are TRBV11-2 and TRBJ2-7; 10 bases agree with TRBD2. The V segment lost 5 bases and the J segment 6 bases; nucleotides outside the gene matches: 7. Germline V lookup: CDR1 SGHAT, CDR2 FQNNGV. CDR3 length: 14 residues. The CDR3 here is CASSLSGRAFEQYF. As DNA, the CDR3 is TGTGCCAGCAGCCTAAGCGGGAGGGCCTTCGAGCAGTACTTC.

This rearrangement joins TRBV2 to TRBJ2-3; 12 bases match TRBD2. The CDR3 covers 15 residues. The germline CDR1 and CDR2 sequences are SNHLY and FYNNEI. V lost 5 bases and J lost 6; bases outside the gene matches: 6. Here the CDR3 reads CASSTLAGGWDTQYF. The CDR3 coding sequence is TGTGCCAGCAGTACACTAGCGGGAGGATGGGATACGCAGTATTTT.

The chain recombines TRBV15 with TRBJ2-7; 7 nucleotides align to TRBD1. CDR1 is LNHNV, CDR2 YYDKDF, per germline (reference sequence). J gave up 5 bases and V 3 bases, and 10 bases lay outside the gene matches. The CDR3 length is 15 residues. The CDR3: CATSSRQGGPDEQYF. Written as DNA, the CDR3 is TGTGCCACCAGCAGTAGGCAAGGGGGCCCCGACGAGCAGTACTTC.